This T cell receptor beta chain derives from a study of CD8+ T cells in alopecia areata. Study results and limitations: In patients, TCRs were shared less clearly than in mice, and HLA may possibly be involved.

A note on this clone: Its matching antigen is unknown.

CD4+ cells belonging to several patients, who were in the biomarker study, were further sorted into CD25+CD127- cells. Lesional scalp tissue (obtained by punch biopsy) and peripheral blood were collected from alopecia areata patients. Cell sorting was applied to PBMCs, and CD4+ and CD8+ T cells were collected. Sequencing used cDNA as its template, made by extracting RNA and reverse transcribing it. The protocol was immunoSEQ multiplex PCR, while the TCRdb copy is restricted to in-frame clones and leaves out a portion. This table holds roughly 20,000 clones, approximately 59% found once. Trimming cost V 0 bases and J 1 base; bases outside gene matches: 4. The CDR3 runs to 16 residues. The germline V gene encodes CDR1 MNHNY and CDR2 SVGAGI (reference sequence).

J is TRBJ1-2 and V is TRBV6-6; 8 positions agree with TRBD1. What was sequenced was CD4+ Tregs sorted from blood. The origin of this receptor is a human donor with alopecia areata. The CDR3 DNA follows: TGTGCCAGCAGTTACTCGCCGGGACAGGTTAACTATGGCTACACCTTC. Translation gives CASSYSPGQVNYGYTF.